The clone carrying this TCR beta chain was counted only a few times. Its antigen remains unknown. The sample originates from a study of blood T cells in healthy people across ages. Study outcomes and limitations: Any conclusive comparison of naive versus antigen-experienced cells was prevented by using unsorted PBMCs.

The CDR3 extends over 14 amino acids. V lost 6 bases and J lost 0, with 10 bases in between. Combining a sample-barcoded 5' primer with a J-beta primer mix, a second PCR ran for about 7 to 12 cycles. TCRdb recomputed calls from the 5' RACE reads with MiXCR, one row per CDR3 protein. The profile covers over 1,500,000 distinct CDR3 sequences, with 30% to 40% appearing a single time and roughly 24% taken by the ten largest. Isolation per sample recovered at least 6 million PBMCs. The TCR sequence derives from a human donor in good health. The sequenced sample was blood. V usage is TRBV12-3 or TRBV12-4 and J usage is TRBJ2-3, with D unclear. CDR3 sequence: CASSQMSSTDTQYF. CDR3 DNA: TGTGCCAGCAGCCAAATGAGTAGCACAGATACGCAGTATTTT.